This TCR beta chain was sequenced in a study of blood T cells in healthy people across ages. Primed by a sample-barcoded 5' primer and a J-beta primer mix, a second PCR proceeded for about 7 to 12 cycles. With 12 random nucleotides, a template-switch adaptor tagged each individual cDNA molecule. All samples gave at least 2.5 million CDR3-containing paired-end reads. TCRdb re-derived calls from the 5' RACE reads in MiXCR, one entry per CDR3 protein. The table lists about 570,000 distinct CDR3 sequences, 27% of them singletons. This clonotype was seen once. Researchers report isolating at least 6 million PBMCs per sample. V was trimmed by 4 bases and J by 3 bases, leaving 11 bases between them. The CDR3 spans 14 residues. Germline V gives CDR1 SGHVS, CDR2 FQNEAQ.

The V gene is TRBV7-8, the J gene TRBJ2-3; D may be TRBD1 or TRBD2 (5 bases each). The specimen was blood. The sequence derives from a woman aged 70-85 years in good health. Here the CDR3 reads CASSSSGPTDTQYF. The CDR3 DNA sequence: TGTGCCAGCAGCTCCTCGGGACCGACAGATACGCAGTATTTT.